This T cell receptor (beta chain) stems from a study of blood T cell repertoires in COVID-19. The overall study: The study drew acute and convalescent COVID-19 samples from the United States, Italy and Spain. T cells, B-cell-depleted T cells, or PBMCs provided the cDNA or gDNA that served as material.

Trimming removed 4 bases from V and 2 bases from J; junction bases left unmatched: 5. This CDR3 comprises 15 residues. Germline CDR1 is SNHLY and CDR2 is FYNNEI. How the authors handled the data: Counts of nucleated cells, estimated from reference gene primer amplification, were obtained. Sequencing used immunoSEQ multiplex PCR; TCRdb keeps in-frame clones, though not all of them. That table supplies the V and J calls and clone size; D and trimming were determined from the DNA. Of approximately 240,000 clones listed, approximately 80% are singletons. The V and J genes are TRBV2 and TRBJ2-1, with TRBD2 matching over 7 bases. Sequencing was done on a sample of peripheral blood. The sequence was obtained from a woman aged 40 to 50 with active or convalescent COVID-19. CDR3 residues: CASSVDGRPYNEQFF. In nucleotides, the CDR3 is TGTGCCAGCAGTGTAGACGGGAGGCCCTACAATGAGCAGTTCTTC.